This TCR beta chain was identified in a study of blood T cell repertoires in COVID-19. On the study more broadly: There were acute and convalescent COVID-19 samples, and they came from the United States, Italy and Spain. The cDNA or gDNA used as material had been derived from T cells, B-cell-depleted T cells, or PBMCs.

Trimming left V 2 bases short and J 2 bases short, with 16 bases between. The length of the CDR3 is 17 residues. Germline V gives CDR1 KGHSH, CDR2 LQKENI. Per the original methods: Reference gene primers were amplified, and this amplification served to estimate nucleated cell counts. Here immunoSEQ multiplex PCR was the method, and the copy in TCRdb shows in-frame clones only, minus some. V, J and clone size reflect that table, while D and trimming were determined from the DNA. The sample lists 400,000 to 450,000 clones, about 91% occurring once. In Seattle, patients joined the study during active infection and were tracked longitudinally.

The clonotype was recovered from a woman between 40 and 55 years old with COVID-19, enrolled during active disease. Sequenced sample: peripheral blood. This chain links TRBV18 with TRBJ1-5, with a possible D match to TRBD1 (5 bases). The CDR3 nucleotides read TGTGCCAGCTCACCAAGGGATGCAGGGTCTGGCAATCAGCCCCAGCATTTT. It specifies CASSPRDAGSGNQPQHF.